These 31 T cell receptor beta chains came from one sample sequenced in a study of PD-1 blockade in classical Hodgkin lymphoma (TCRdb year 2020). The library was produced with the immunoSEQ multiplex PCR assay. As stored in TCRdb, this immuneACCESS dataset retains in-frame rearrangements with V and J assigned. A fraction of the clones does not appear; measured against another copy, unresolved V genes explain less than half of the discrepancy, and the remainder lacks a known reason. Here the sample has 25,000 to 30,000 clones; about four fifths occur a single time. About 0.64% of the sample belongs to the ten largest clones. In light of the paper, this sample's time point label describes: cycle 4 day 1 (C4D1), after 5 to 7 weeks of nivolumab. All trial patients had relapsed after autologous stem cell transplantation, with cohorts A, B and C differing in prior brentuximab vedotin exposure. CD4+ T cells were purified from thawed PBMCs by magnetic negative selection with a Miltenyi CD4+ T cell isolation kit.

The sample was CD4+ T cells from blood, taken before the fourth cycle of nivolumab. The receptor set was obtained from a human donor with classical Hodgkin lymphoma.

The rearrangement joins TRBV15 to TRBJ1-1, with TRBD1 as a possible D gene (5 bases). The germline V and J ends were trimmed by 8 bases and 3 bases, with 31 bases remaining between them. The CDR3 loop spans 19 amino acids. CDR1 is LNHNV, CDR2 YYDKDF, per germline (reference sequence). DNA of the CDR3: TGTGCCACCCAATCCCCCCTAACTGACAGTCTCCGTTTGGACACTGAAGCTTTCTTT. It yields the protein CATQSPLTDSLRLDTEAFF.

V usage is TRBV5-1 and J usage is TRBJ2-1; 8 positions match TRBD2. Germline assignment: CDR1 SGHRS and CDR2 YFSETQ. This CDR3 is 15 amino acids long. V shed 3 bases, J shed 6 bases, and the junction held 8 bases outside the gene matches. CDR3 nucleotide sequence: TGCGCCAGCAGCTCAAAATCCGGGACTAGCAATGAGCAGTTCTTC. Translated, it gives CASSSKSGTSNEQFF.

The gene calls are TRBV5-4 and TRBJ2-5; D not certain. The V end lost 1 base, the J end lost 2 bases, and 12 bases lay between the germline ends. CDR3 length: 15 amino acids. CDR1 and CDR2 (germline): SGHNT, YYREEE (reference sequence). The CDR3 loop reads CASSLKTVGQETQYF. CDR3 DNA sequence: TGTGCCAGCAGCTTGAAAACGGTGGGACAAGAGACCCAGTACTTC.

J is TRBJ1-2 and V is TRBV14; D uncertain. Between the trimmed V and J ends, which lost 4 bases and 4 bases, there was a span of 10 bases. CDR3 length: 13 residues. Looked up from germline, CDR1 is SGHDN and CDR2 is FVKESK. Here the CDR3 reads CASSPSLAYGYTF. The CDR3, as DNA: TGTGCCAGCAGCCCCTCATTGGCCTATGGCTACACCTTC.

The J gene is TRBJ2-7, the V gene TRBV5-1, with D possibly matching TRBD2 (6 bases). Germline V lookup: CDR1 SGHRS, CDR2 YFSETQ. This CDR3 region has 15 residues. Trimming shortened V by 4 bases and J by 12 bases, and 26 bases separated the two germline ends. CDR3 sequence reads: CASSIMSLGDGGPYF. CDR3 DNA sequence: TGCGCCAGCAGCATAATGAGTCTGGGAGACGGGGGACCGTACTTC.

The rearrangement uses TRBV6-5 and TRBJ2-4; D is possibly TRBD2 (6 bases). Trimming removed 6 bases at V and 0 bases at J, with 12 bases between. Per germline, CDR1 MNHEY and CDR2 SVGAGI. The CDR3 has 15 amino acids. CDR3 in amino acids: CASRPAGLAKNIQYF. The CDR3 nucleotides read TGTGCCAGCAGACCCGCGGGGCTAGCCAAAAACATTCAGTACTTC.

The chain links TRBV5-1 to TRBJ1-6; the D gene is possibly TRBD1 (6 bases). V was cut by 3 bases and J by 9 bases, with 10 bases left in between. The CDR3 runs to 13 residues. CDR1 is SGHRS, CDR2 YFSETQ, per germline. The CDR3 spells CASSSQGGSPLHF. The CDR3 DNA sequence: TGCGCCAGCAGCTCACAGGGCGGTTCACCCCTCCACTTT. Full variable domain (remainder filled in from reference TRBV5-1 and TRBJ1-6): KAGVTQTPRYLIKTRGQQVTLSCSPISGHRSVSWYQQTPGQGLQFLFEYFSETQRNKGNFPGRFSGRQFSNSRSEMNVSTLELGDSALYLCASSSQGGSPLHFGNGTRLTVT.

V usage is TRBV5-1 and J usage is TRBJ2-2; 7 nucleotides agree with TRBD1. Germline-derived CDR1 and CDR2 are SGHRS and YFSETQ. After removal of 6 bases from V and 2 bases from J, the junction contained 4 bases not matched to a gene. CDR3 length equals 14 residues. CDR3 in amino acids: CASKTGVNTGELFF. CDR3 in DNA: TGCGCCAGCAAAACAGGGGTAAACACCGGGGAGCTGTTTTTT.

CDR3 region: CASSPGRSYEQYF. The CDR3 nucleotides are TGCGCCAGCAGCCCGGGTCGGTCCTACGAGCAGTACTTC. The chain recombines TRBV5-1 with TRBJ2-7, with no clear D. The CDR3 covers 13 residues. Germline V CDR1 and CDR2: SGHRS, YFSETQ. With 4 bases removed from V and 1 base from J, the gap between germline ends came to 9 bases.

The rearrangement joins TRBV7-8 to TRBJ1-6; D unclear. Looked up from germline, CDR1 is SGHVS and CDR2 is FQNEAQ. Trimming stripped 1 base from V and 8 bases from J, with 9 bases between. CDR3 length: 14 residues. The CDR3 here is CASSLETSDSPLHF. Here the CDR3 DNA reads TGTGCCAGCAGCTTAGAGACGTCTGATTCACCCCTCCACTTT.

The chain carries TRBV5-6 and TRBJ2-3; D is unresolved. Germline V CDR1 and CDR2: SGHDT, YYEEEE. V gave up 4 bases and J gave up 2 bases, with 5 bases separating them. This CDR3 comprises 12 residues. CDR3: CASSTNTDTQYF. CDR3 DNA: TGTGCCAGCAGCACCAACACAGATACGCAGTATTTT.

The chain employs TRBV9 and TRBJ1-4; D unclear. Germline loops: CDR1 SGDLS, CDR2 YYNGEE. The germline V and J ends were trimmed by 0 bases and 7 bases, with 10 bases remaining between them. The CDR3 loop spans 14 amino acids. This CDR3 is CASSVEGFGEKLFF. The CDR3, as DNA: TGTGCCAGCAGCGTAGAAGGGTTTGGTGAAAAACTGTTTTTT.

The chain couples TRBV30 to TRBJ1-3, with 7 bases fitting TRBD1. Germline CDR1 reads GTSNPN; CDR2 reads SVGIG (reference sequence). The length of the CDR3 is 24 residues. Trimming removed 5 bases from V and 1 base from J; junction bases left unmatched: 35. CDR3 protein: CAWGGPELGVWDNRGMGSGNTIYF. The CDR3 DNA is TGTGCCTGGGGCGGACCGGAGCTTGGAGTGTGGGACAACAGGGGAATGGGGTCTGGAAACACCATATATTTT.

The rearrangement uses TRBV5-1 and TRBJ1-2, with 8 bases that match TRBD1. V was clipped by 0 bases and J by 4 bases; unmatched bases: 2. From germline, CDR1 is SGHRS and CDR2 YFSETQ. CDR3 length equals 14 residues. CDR3: CASSLGQGSYGYTF. The CDR3 DNA reads TGCGCCAGCAGCTTGGGACAGGGGAGCTATGGCTACACCTTC.

The chain combines TRBV5-1 with TRBJ2-6, with D unclear. V was trimmed by 0 bases and J by 2 bases, leaving 6 bases between them. Germline lookup yields CDR1 SGHRS and CDR2 YFSETQ. The CDR3 consists of 15 residues. This chain's CDR3 is CASSLVQAGANVLTF. The CDR3 DNA reads TGCGCCAGCAGCTTGGTCCAGGCTGGGGCCAACGTCCTGACTTTC.

The chain carries TRBV14 and TRBJ2-3, with D unresolved. The CDR3 totals 15 residues. Germline-derived CDR1 and CDR2 are SGHDN and FVKESK. Trimming removed 4 bases from V and 0 bases from J, with 11 bases in between. The CDR3 DNA reads TGTGCCAGCAGCCCCTACAAGACTAGCACAGATACGCAGTATTTT. It encodes CASSPYKTSTDTQYF.

The chain uses TRBV19 and TRBJ1-5; D remains unclear. Trimming shortened V by 5 bases and J by 0 bases, and 11 bases separated the two germline ends. CDR1 and CDR2 (germline): LNHDA, SQIVND (reference sequence). The CDR3 length is 15 residues. The CDR3 DNA sequence: TGTGCCAGTAGTGTTCAGCTAAATAGCAATCAGCCCCAGCATTTT. Translation: CASSVQLNSNQPQHF.

V and J are TRBV30 and TRBJ1-4; 8 bases line up with TRBD1. The CDR3 length is 14 residues. The V segment lost 5 bases and the J segment 4 bases; nucleotides outside the gene matches: 6. Per germline, CDR1 GTSNPN and CDR2 SVGIG (reference sequence). CDR3 in amino acids: CAWSGQALNEKLFF. CDR3 bases: TGTGCCTGGTCGGGACAGGCCCTTAATGAAAAACTGTTTTTT.

The chain joins TRBV5-1 to TRBJ2-7; D may be TRBD2 (7 bases). Trimming took off 0 bases at V and 3 bases at J, with 13 bases between the two ends. Germline V gene sequence: CDR1 SGHRS, CDR2 YFSETQ. The CDR3 covers 15 residues. The CDR3 spells CASSLDWGGRYEQYF. Here the CDR3 DNA reads TGCGCCAGCAGCTTGGACTGGGGGGGCCGCTACGAGCAGTACTTC.

In nucleotides, the CDR3 is TGTGCCAGTAGTATAGATCAGGGGGGGCCCTATGGCTACACCTTC. Protein product: CASSIDQGGPYGYTF. The rearrangement joins TRBV19 to TRBJ1-2; 7 positions agree with TRBD1. The V segment lost 0 bases and the J segment 4 bases; nucleotides outside the gene matches: 5. CDR3 length: 15 amino acids. Germline-derived CDR1 and CDR2 are LNHDA and SQIVND (reference sequence).

In this sample, this clone turned up a few times. The chain employs TRBV5-1 and TRBJ1-1, with D perhaps matching TRBD1 (6 bases). Germline V CDR1 and CDR2: SGHRS, YFSETQ. The CDR3 length is 14 residues. Trimming took 4 bases from V and 2 from J, leaving 12 bases between them. Here the CDR3 reads CASSHEGVNTEAFF. In nucleotides, the CDR3 is TGCGCCAGCAGCCACGAGGGGGTTAACACTGAAGCTTTCTTT.

The chain employs TRBV27 and TRBJ2-5; unclear D gene. The germline V and J ends were trimmed by 3 bases and 4 bases, with 12 bases remaining between them. Germline CDR1 is MNHEY and CDR2 is SMNVEV (reference sequence). The length of the CDR3 is 14 residues. The CDR3 region is CASSFQDPRETQYF. The CDR3 bases are TGTGCCAGCAGTTTTCAGGATCCGAGAGAGACCCAGTACTTC.

The chain has TRBV28 and TRBJ1-6, with 7 positions matching TRBD1. Germline V gene data show CDR1 as MDHEN and CDR2 as SYDVKM. Losses at the gene ends were 5 bases for V and 10 bases for J; bases not matched to a gene: 8. The CDR3 length is 14 residues. CDR3 nucleotide sequence: TGTGCCAGCAGTCTGACGGGACAGAGATCACCCCTCCACTTT. It yields the protein CASSLTGQRSPLHF.

A few counts support this clone. The chain employs TRBV5-1 and TRBJ1-3; no clear D gene. The CDR3 length is 14 residues. Between the trimmed V and J ends, which lost 4 bases and 0 bases, there was a span of 8 bases. Germline CDR1 is SGHRS and CDR2 is YFSETQ. The CDR3 DNA reads as TGCGCCAGCAGCCGGGCCGACTCTGGAAACACCATATATTTT. Encoded protein: CASSRADSGNTIYF.

The rearrangement links TRBV5-1 to TRBJ2-3, with D uncertain. The V gene's germline CDR1 is SGHRS and CDR2 YFSETQ. V shed 0 bases and J shed 4 bases, with 9 bases lying between them. The CDR3 totals 14 residues. CDR3 region: CASSLVGDSDTQYF. The CDR3 coding sequence is TGCGCCAGCAGCTTGGTAGGTGATTCAGATACGCAGTATTTT.

The chain uses TRBV6-5 and TRBJ2-2; D may be TRBD2 (5 bases). The CDR3 contains 15 residues. Trimming shortened V by 5 bases and J by 9 bases, and 19 bases separated the two germline ends. CDR1 and CDR2 from the germline V gene are MNHEY and SVGAGI. The CDR3 region is CASSSAAPGVRELFF. The CDR3 DNA sequence: TGTGCCAGCAGTAGCGCGGCGCCCGGGGTCCGGGAGCTGTTTTTT.

V gene TRBV30 combines with J gene TRBJ1-5; D may be TRBD1 (5 bases). V dropped 5 bases and J dropped 5 bases, with 13 bases sitting between them. CDR3 length equals 13 residues. Germline V gene sequence: CDR1 GTSNPN, CDR2 SVGIG (reference sequence). The CDR3 DNA reads as TGTGCCTGGGGGAAGGGGCTGGATCAGCCCCAGCATTTT. This encodes CAWGKGLDQPQHF.

The CDR3 DNA is TGTGCCAGCAGCTCTGGCCAGAATAATGAAAAACTGTTTTTT. Amino acids: CASSSGQNNEKLFF. V is TRBV7-9 and J is TRBJ1-4; D is uncertain. The CDR3 spans 14 residues. Per the germline V gene, CDR1 is SEHNR and CDR2 is FQNEAQ (reference sequence). Trimming removed 4 bases at V and 4 bases at J, with 10 bases between.

This clone appeared a few times. The rearrangement joins TRBV27 to TRBJ1-2; tentative D call: TRBD1 (5 bases). V lost 4 bases, J lost 4 bases, and 19 bases lay in between. Looked up from germline, CDR1 is MNHEY and CDR2 is SMNVEV (reference sequence). This CDR3 has 16 residues. CDR3 residues: CASSSRVLRAPYGYTF. In DNA form, the CDR3 reads TGTGCCAGCAGTTCGCGGGTGCTCAGGGCTCCCTATGGCTACACCTTC.

Only one count was recorded for this clone. The genes are TRBV5-1 and TRBJ1-5; the D gene is possibly TRBD1 (6 bases). CDR3 size: 14 residues. From germline, CDR1 is SGHRS and CDR2 YFSETQ. Trimming stripped 0 bases from V and 9 bases from J, with 13 bases between. As DNA, the CDR3 is TGCGCCAGCAGCTTGGAGGCGGGGGGCCCGCCCCAGCATTTT. As protein: CASSLEAGGPPQHF.

The CDR3 is CASSPGQNSNQPQHF. CDR3 DNA: TGCGCCAGCAGCCCGGGACAGAATAGCAATCAGCCCCAGCATTTT. The chain has TRBV5-1 and TRBJ1-5; 7 nucleotides match TRBD1. V dropped 4 bases and J dropped 0; count of bases not matched to a gene: 4. This CDR3 is 15 amino acids long. CDR1 and CDR2 from the germline V gene are SGHRS and YFSETQ. The full variable domain, in which reference TRBV5-1 and TRBJ1-5 provide the parts outside the CDR3, is KAGVTQTPRYLIKTRGQQVTLSCSPISGHRSVSWYQQTPGQGLQFLFEYFSETQRNKGNFPGRFSGRQFSNSRSEMNVSTLELGDSALYLCASSPGQNSNQPQHFGDGTRLSIL.